This T cell receptor (beta chain) was identified in a study of cytomegalovirus exposure and HLA in healthy donors. Study-wide results and limits: A later analysis found that most CMV-associated TCR beta chains appeared HLA-restricted. An analysis was carried out at a later point. It showed that HLA-associated TCR beta chains were more clonally expanded than equally common non-associated chains. Per a later analysis, 15,000 to 20,000 TCR beta sequences showed association with HLA alleles at 0.05 false discovery rate.

The PCR employed 60 Vbeta primers together with 13 Jbeta primers. The authors' processing: In a later analysis, of roughly 83 million unique beta chains, about 10 million appeared in at least two donors. Assay used: immunoSEQ multiplex PCR; TCRdb lists only in-frame clones, some missing. Clone size and the V and J calls come from that table; the DNA yielded D and trimming. The sample holds about 100,000 clones, 85% to 90% seen once. For this clone: The antigen remains unidentified.

The clonotype comes from a man between 25 and 39 years old in good health and CMV-seronegative. The material sequenced was PBMCs.

CDR3 bases: TGTGCCAGCAGTTTGATACAGGGCTATAATTCACCCCTCCACTTT. Encoded protein: CASSLIQGYNSPLHF. The chain employs TRBV28 and TRBJ1-6; tentative D call: TRBD1 (6 bases). CDR1 MDHEN and CDR2 SYDVKM come from the germline V gene. The V and J ends lost 3 bases and 3 bases respectively, with 9 bases between them. The CDR3 covers 15 residues.